This is a list of T cell receptor beta chains from one sample in a study of T cells after yellow fever vaccination. TCRdb passed the 5' RACE reads through MiXCR, listing each CDR3 protein once. Of about 510,000 distinct CDR3 sequences in the sample, 21% were seen once. Here the sequenced sample was PBMCs, taken roughly 20 days after the first yellow fever vaccination. The receptors shown here come from a man aged 18 to 29 who received the YFV17D yellow fever vaccine. The CDR3 runs from the conserved cysteine through the conserved F or W. Fields, in order: V gene, clone size, J gene, D gene, CDR3 protein, CDR3 DNA. The D gene is left open where the match is weak. Rows may omit the clone size; those that give it use once, few, many or a size class.

v_gene: TRBV4-3
abundance: few
j_gene: TRBJ2-1
d_gene: -
CDR3aa: CASSQVGQGTPNEQFF
CDR3nt: TGCGCCAGCAGCCAAGTGGGCCAGGGCACCCCCAATGAGCAGTTCTTC

v_gene: TRBV20-1
abundance: -
j_gene: TRBJ2-3
d_gene: TRBD2
CDR3aa: CSARLAAGRTDTQYF
CDR3nt: TGCAGTGCTAGACTAGCGGCTGGGCGCACAGATACGCAGTATTTT

v_gene: TRBV7-3
abundance: -
j_gene: TRBJ1-2
d_gene: -
CDR3aa: CATSPDGGFYGYTF
CDR3nt: TGTGCCACCAGCCCTGATGGGGGATTCTATGGCTACACCTTC

v_gene: TRBV19
abundance: -
j_gene: TRBJ2-3
d_gene: -
CDR3aa: CASSMTGPGLEPRSTDTQYF
CDR3nt: TGTGCCAGTAGTATGACGGGACCAGGGCTCGAACCGCGAAGCACAGATACGCAGTATTTT

v_gene: TRBV7-8
abundance: few
j_gene: TRBJ2-1
d_gene: -
CDR3aa: CASSFKGGQGEQFF
CDR3nt: TGTGCCAGCAGCTTTAAGGGGGGGCAGGGTGAGCAGTTCTTC

v_gene: TRBV12-3/TRBV12-4
abundance: -
j_gene: TRBJ2-6
d_gene: -
CDR3aa: CASTVSGSGANVLTF
CDR3nt: TGTGCCAGCACCGTAAGCGGCTCTGGGGCCAACGTCCTGACTTTC

v_gene: TRBV27
abundance: many
j_gene: TRBJ1-6
d_gene: -
CDR3aa: CASTLRPTAGSPLHF
CDR3nt: TGTGCCAGCACCCTTCGACCGACCGCCGGTTCACCCCTCCACTTT

v_gene: TRBV4-3
abundance: -
j_gene: TRBJ2-1
d_gene: TRBD2
CDR3aa: CASSQDTLAGVYNEQFF
CDR3nt: TGCGCCAGCAGCCAAGATACCCTAGCGGGGGTTTACAATGAGCAGTTCTTC

v_gene: TRBV6-5
abundance: few
j_gene: TRBJ2-1
d_gene: TRBD2
CDR3aa: CASSYGGGAYNEQFF
CDR3nt: TGTGCCAGCAGTTATGGCGGGGGGGCCTACAATGAGCAGTTCTTC

v_gene: TRBV28
abundance: few
j_gene: TRBJ2-2
d_gene: TRBD1
CDR3aa: CASSRQGLITGELFF
CDR3nt: TGTGCCAGCAGTCGACAGGGGTTGATCACCGGGGAGCTGTTTTTT

v_gene: TRBV5-4
abundance: -
j_gene: TRBJ2-1
d_gene: TRBD2
CDR3aa: CASSPGGGIYNEQFF
CDR3nt: TGTGCCAGCAGCCCGGGCGGGGGAATTTACAATGAGCAGTTCTTC

v_gene: TRBV3-1
abundance: few
j_gene: TRBJ2-5
d_gene: -
CDR3aa: CASSHLRDKYF
CDR3nt: TGTGCCAGCAGCCACTTGAGGGACAAGTACTTC

v_gene: TRBV5-1
abundance: many
j_gene: TRBJ2-5
d_gene: -
CDR3aa: CASSLLGAGETQYF
CDR3nt: TGCGCCAGCAGCTTGTTGGGGGCCGGGGAGACCCAGTACTTC

v_gene: TRBV23-1
abundance: -
j_gene: TRBJ2-1
d_gene: -
CDR3aa: CASSPRGTHKFSYNEQFF
CDR3nt: TGCGCCAGCAGTCCCCGAGGGACACACAAATTCTCCTACAATGAGCAGTTCTTC

v_gene: TRBV6-5
abundance: -
j_gene: TRBJ2-2
d_gene: -
CDR3aa: CASSFGEKPGELFF
CDR3nt: TGTGCCAGCAGTTTCGGGGAGAAGCCCGGGGAGCTGTTTTTT

v_gene: TRBV28
abundance: -
j_gene: TRBJ1-1
d_gene: -
CDR3aa: CASSLERDLNTEAFF
CDR3nt: TGTGCCAGCAGTTTAGAAAGGGACCTCAACACTGAAGCTTTCTTT

v_gene: TRBV6-1
abundance: few
j_gene: TRBJ2-3
d_gene: TRBD1
CDR3aa: CASSPHTYRQGYTDTQYF
CDR3nt: TGTGCCAGCAGCCCACACACTTATAGACAGGGTTACACAGATACGCAGTATTTT

v_gene: TRBV10-3
abundance: -
j_gene: TRBJ2-4
d_gene: TRBD1
CDR3aa: CAISETRQGMWAKNIQYF
CDR3nt: TGTGCCATCAGTGAGACACGACAGGGCATGTGGGCCAAAAACATTCAGTACTTC

v_gene: TRBV7-8
abundance: -
j_gene: TRBJ1-5
d_gene: -
CDR3aa: CASSFFVAPGSNQPQHF
CDR3nt: TGTGCCAGCAGCTTCTTCGTCGCCCCTGGGAGCAATCAGCCCCAGCATTTT

v_gene: TRBV19
abundance: few
j_gene: TRBJ1-1
d_gene: -
CDR3aa: CASKISQSAEAFF
CDR3nt: TGTGCCAGTAAAATATCCCAGAGCGCTGAAGCTTTCTTT

v_gene: TRBV12-3/TRBV12-4
abundance: few
j_gene: TRBJ1-1
d_gene: -
CDR3aa: CASSFADGTEAFF
CDR3nt: TGTGCCAGCAGTTTCGCAGACGGTACTGAAGCTTTCTTT

v_gene: TRBV20-1
abundance: few
j_gene: TRBJ2-1
d_gene: -
CDR3aa: CSAQTPLRSSYNEQFF
CDR3nt: TGCAGCGCCCAAACTCCCCTTAGGAGCTCCTACAATGAGCAGTTCTTC

v_gene: TRBV29-1
abundance: few
j_gene: TRBJ2-3
d_gene: -
CDR3aa: CSVEMQGLFTSTDTQYF
CDR3nt: TGCAGCGTTGAGATGCAGGGCCTATTTACTAGCACAGATACGCAGTATTTT

v_gene: TRBV6-4
abundance: -
j_gene: TRBJ2-3
d_gene: -
CDR3aa: CASSDRGAESDTQYF
CDR3nt: TGTGCCAGCAGTGATCGGGGCGCAGAGTCAGATACGCAGTATTTT

v_gene: TRBV15
abundance: -
j_gene: TRBJ1-3
d_gene: -
CDR3aa: CATSKSRANTIYF
CDR3nt: TGTGCCACCAGCAAATCGAGAGCAAACACCATATATTTT

v_gene: TRBV11-2
abundance: few
j_gene: TRBJ2-5
d_gene: TRBD1
CDR3aa: CASSLVGTGGLETQYF
CDR3nt: TGTGCCAGCAGCTTAGTCGGGACAGGGGGGTTAGAGACCCAGTACTTC

v_gene: TRBV6-5
abundance: few
j_gene: TRBJ1-1
d_gene: -
CDR3aa: CASSYPHKDTEAFF
CDR3nt: TGTGCCAGCAGTTACCCCCACAAGGACACTGAAGCTTTCTTT

v_gene: TRBV15
abundance: -
j_gene: TRBJ2-2
d_gene: -
CDR3aa: CATSTRLEAGELFF
CDR3nt: TGTGCCACCAGCACCCGATTGGAAGCCGGGGAGCTGTTTTTT

v_gene: TRBV29-1
abundance: -
j_gene: TRBJ2-4
d_gene: TRBD1
CDR3aa: CSVEWDSSLAKNIQYF
CDR3nt: TGCAGCGTTGAATGGGACAGTTCATTAGCCAAAAACATTCAGTACTTC

v_gene: TRBV27
abundance: -
j_gene: TRBJ2-2
d_gene: -
CDR3aa: CATKSGPHDTGELFF
CDR3nt: TGTGCCACCAAATCGGGGCCCCACGACACCGGGGAGCTGTTTTTT

v_gene: TRBV11-2
abundance: few
j_gene: TRBJ2-1
d_gene: -
CDR3aa: CASSFRGGSSYNEQFF
CDR3nt: TGTGCCAGCAGCTTTCGCGGGGGCAGCTCCTACAATGAGCAGTTCTTC

v_gene: TRBV20-1
abundance: few
j_gene: TRBJ1-4
d_gene: -
CDR3aa: CSAYKTNEKLFF
CDR3nt: TGCAGTGCTTATAAAACTAATGAAAAACTGTTTTTT

v_gene: TRBV5-1
abundance: -
j_gene: TRBJ1-4
d_gene: -
CDR3aa: CASSAGGGWLFF
CDR3nt: TGCGCCAGCAGCGCCGGCGGAGGGTGGCTGTTTTTT

v_gene: TRBV12-3/TRBV12-4
abundance: -
j_gene: TRBJ2-1
d_gene: TRBD2
CDR3aa: CASSEIGGTSGYNEQFF
CDR3nt: TGTGCCAGCAGTGAAATAGGAGGGACTAGCGGTTACAATGAGCAGTTCTTC

v_gene: TRBV7-2
abundance: -
j_gene: TRBJ1-1
d_gene: -
CDR3aa: CTSSFLQGGEAFF
CDR3nt: TGTACCAGCAGCTTCTTACAGGGTGGTGAAGCTTTCTTT

v_gene: TRBV29-1
abundance: few
j_gene: TRBJ2-2
d_gene: -
CDR3aa: CSVVWGTGELFF
CDR3nt: TGCAGCGTTGTGTGGGGCACCGGGGAGCTGTTTTTT

v_gene: TRBV27
abundance: -
j_gene: TRBJ2-5
d_gene: -
CDR3aa: CASSYDSEVAPYF
CDR3nt: TGTGCCAGCAGCTACGACAGTGAGGTCGCCCCGTACTTC

v_gene: TRBV4-2
abundance: -
j_gene: TRBJ2-3
d_gene: TRBD2
CDR3aa: CASSQEWRSRAGGYTQYF
CDR3nt: TGTGCCAGCAGCCAAGAATGGCGCTCCCGGGCGGGGGGCTATACGCAGTATTTT

v_gene: TRBV11-2
abundance: -
j_gene: TRBJ1-5
d_gene: -
CDR3aa: CASSGGREQPQHF
CDR3nt: TGTGCCAGCAGTGGGGGGCGTGAGCAGCCCCAGCATTTT

v_gene: TRBV20-1
abundance: -
j_gene: TRBJ1-2
d_gene: TRBD1
CDR3aa: CSAPGQGAGDYGYTF
CDR3nt: TGCAGTGCTCCGGGACAGGGGGCAGGGGACTATGGCTACACCTTC

v_gene: TRBV4-2
abundance: few
j_gene: TRBJ2-7
d_gene: -
CDR3aa: CASSQARGGFAYEQYF
CDR3nt: TGTGCCAGCAGCCAAGCTCGGGGAGGATTTGCCTACGAGCAGTACTTC

v_gene: TRBV5-1
abundance: -
j_gene: TRBJ2-2
d_gene: TRBD1
CDR3aa: CASSWQGAVGPLFF
CDR3nt: TGCGCCAGCAGCTGGCAGGGGGCGGTCGGCCCGTTGTTTTTT

v_gene: TRBV5-6
abundance: many
j_gene: TRBJ1-2
d_gene: -
CDR3aa: CASSLGGGDQNYGYTF
CDR3nt: TGTGCCAGCAGCTTGGGCGGGGGAGACCAGAACTATGGCTACACCTTC

v_gene: TRBV15
abundance: -
j_gene: TRBJ2-5
d_gene: -
CDR3aa: CATSRDLVQETQYF
CDR3nt: TGTGCCACCAGCAGAGATTTGGTACAAGAGACCCAGTACTTC

v_gene: TRBV6-2/TRBV6-3
abundance: few
j_gene: TRBJ1-1
d_gene: -
CDR3aa: CASSYPPQDPEAFF
CDR3nt: TGTGCCAGCAGTTACCCGCCCCAGGACCCTGAAGCTTTCTTT

v_gene: TRBV11-2
abundance: few
j_gene: TRBJ2-1
d_gene: TRBD1
CDR3aa: CASSPGGGTGGDEQFF
CDR3nt: TGTGCCAGCAGCCCGGGTGGCGGGACAGGGGGCGATGAGCAGTTCTTC

v_gene: TRBV7-9
abundance: few
j_gene: TRBJ2-5
d_gene: -
CDR3aa: CASSLDFSGETQYF
CDR3nt: TGTGCCAGCAGCTTAGACTTCTCGGGTGAGACCCAGTACTTC

v_gene: TRBV12-3/TRBV12-4
abundance: -
j_gene: TRBJ1-2
d_gene: TRBD1
CDR3aa: CASRGTGELYGYTF
CDR3nt: TGTGCCAGCAGGGGGACAGGGGAACTCTATGGCTACACCTTC

v_gene: TRBV12-3/TRBV12-4
abundance: few
j_gene: TRBJ2-3
d_gene: -
CDR3aa: CASSRDPPADTQYF
CDR3nt: TGTGCCAGCAGCAGGGATCCACCCGCAGATACGCAGTATTTT

v_gene: TRBV29-1
abundance: -
j_gene: TRBJ2-2
d_gene: -
CDR3aa: CSVEQTGELFF
CDR3nt: TGCAGCGTTGAACAGACCGGGGAGCTGTTTTTT

v_gene: TRBV7-2
abundance: few
j_gene: TRBJ1-5
d_gene: TRBD1
CDR3aa: CASSGTGRYQPQHF
CDR3nt: TGTGCCAGCAGCGGGACAGGGCGCTACCAGCCCCAGCATTTT

v_gene: TRBV4-1
abundance: few
j_gene: TRBJ2-5
d_gene: -
CDR3aa: CASSQVERAGQETQYF
CDR3nt: TGCGCCAGCAGCCAAGTCGAACGGGCAGGACAAGAGACCCAGTACTTC

v_gene: TRBV4-1
abundance: -
j_gene: TRBJ2-1
d_gene: -
CDR3aa: CASSQAHRGRYNEQFF
CDR3nt: TGCGCCAGCAGCCAAGCTCACCGGGGCCGCTACAATGAGCAGTTCTTC

v_gene: TRBV7-9
abundance: -
j_gene: TRBJ2-1
d_gene: -
CDR3aa: CASSLRVPSPNEQFF
CDR3nt: TGTGCCAGCAGCCTCAGGGTACCCTCACCAAATGAGCAGTTCTTC

v_gene: TRBV18
abundance: many
j_gene: TRBJ1-1
d_gene: -
CDR3aa: CASSFSGGNTEAFF
CDR3nt: TGTGCCAGCTCATTCTCCGGGGGGAACACTGAAGCTTTCTTT